Detailed here is one TCR beta chain. This sample was included in a study of blood T cell repertoires in COVID-19. How the authors handled the data: Nucleated cell number was recorded as an estimate derived from reference gene primer amplification. Assay: immunoSEQ multiplex PCR; the TCRdb copy retains only in-frame clones and omits some. V, J and clone size are those of that table, while D and trimming were read from the DNA. The sample records a few hundred thousand clones, about nine tenths being singletons. Trimming removed 5 bases at V and 2 bases at J, with 16 bases between. Germline CDR1 and CDR2: SGHAT and FQNNGV. The CDR3 sequence is 16 residues long. Allocation to cohorts depended on clinical history reported by the participants. Resolution of symptoms, clearance, or two negative PCRs was present in recovered Cohort 3 donors.

This sequence originates from a man in his forties who had recovered from COVID-19. This sequence joins TRBV11-2 and TRBJ1-3, with D possibly TRBD1 on 5 matching bases. Sequences were obtained from PBMCs or T cells enriched from blood (not recorded which). In DNA form, the CDR3 reads TGTGCCAGCAGCCCAATAAAGGGGACTGCTGGAAACACCATATATTTT. Protein: CASSPIKGTAGNTIYF.